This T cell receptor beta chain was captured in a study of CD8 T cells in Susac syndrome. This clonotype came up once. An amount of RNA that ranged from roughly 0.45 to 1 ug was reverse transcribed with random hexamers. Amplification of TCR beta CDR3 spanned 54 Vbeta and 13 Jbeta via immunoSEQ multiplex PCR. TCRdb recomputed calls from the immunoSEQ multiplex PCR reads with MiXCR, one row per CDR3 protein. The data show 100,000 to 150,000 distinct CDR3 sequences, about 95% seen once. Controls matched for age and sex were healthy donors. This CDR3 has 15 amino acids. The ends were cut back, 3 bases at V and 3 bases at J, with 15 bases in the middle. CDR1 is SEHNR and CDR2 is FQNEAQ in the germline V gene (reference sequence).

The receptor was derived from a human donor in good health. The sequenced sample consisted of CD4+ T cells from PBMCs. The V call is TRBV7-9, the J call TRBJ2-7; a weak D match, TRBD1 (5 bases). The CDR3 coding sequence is TGTGCCAGCAGCTTTTTGCAGGGTGGGGACTACGAGCAGTACTTC. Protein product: CASSFLQGGDYEQYF.